This T cell receptor beta chain is from a study of control samples from healthy donors and cancer patients. Repertoires were generated with immunoSEQ multiplex PCR, while TCRdb's copy carries only in-frame clones and drops some. Seen here are more than 100,000 clones, over 75% observed once, and the top ten hold less than 2.5%. CDR1 and CDR2 from the germline V gene are MDHEN and SYDVKM. The length of the CDR3 is 13 residues. V was trimmed by 7 bases and J by 1 base, leaving 10 bases between them. The clonotype originates from a man between 18 and 35 years old in good health. Sequenced input: blood. This chain joins TRBV28 and TRBJ1-2; the D is unclear. This CDR3 reads CASTRRDNYGYTF. The CDR3 nucleotides read TGTGCCAGCACAAGGCGGGATAACTATGGCTACACCTTC.